This T cell receptor beta chain was captured in a study of control samples from healthy donors and cancer patients. This CDR3 spans 17 amino acids. Germline lookup yields CDR1 SGDLS and CDR2 YYNGEE. Trimming cost V 4 bases and J 4 bases; bases outside gene matches: 11. Here immunoSEQ multiplex PCR was the method, and the copy in TCRdb shows in-frame clones only, minus some. The sample contains more than 150,000 clones, roughly 92% of which appear only once. V is TRBV9 and J is TRBJ2-3; 11 nucleotides match TRBD2. This receptor was identified in a man aged 50 to 60 in good health. The sequenced sample was blood. This chain's CDR3 is CASSLRLAGQVADTQYF. In nucleotides, the CDR3 is TGTGCCAGCAGCTTAAGACTAGCGGGACAAGTTGCAGATACGCAGTATTTT.